The 17 T cell receptor beta chains below were found in one sample sequenced in a study of CD8+CD57+ T cells in acquired aplastic anemia. Both TCR beta VDJ combination and CDR3 sequence profiling were carried out. Genomic DNA was the template for this profiling. TCRdb fed the reads into MiXCR, producing one record per CDR3 protein. Among about 42,000 distinct CDR3 sequences listed, roughly 65% were seen once. Sequenced sample: sorted CD4+, CD8+, or CD8+CD57+ T cells (not recorded which) from PBMCs. Every receptor here comes from a human donor in good health, serving as a control.

CDR3 protein: CASSRSDRVYTF. In DNA, the CDR3 is TGTGCCAGTAGTCGGTCGGACAGGGTCTACACCTTC. This chain links TRBV19 with TRBJ1-2; 8 nucleotides align to TRBD1. The CDR3 loop spans 12 amino acids. Germline values: CDR1 LNHDA, CDR2 SQIVND (reference sequence). Trimming cost V 5 bases and J 10 bases; bases outside gene matches: 6.

The chain is built from TRBV20-1 and TRBJ1-2, with a possible D match to TRBD1 (6 bases). The CDR3 has 12 amino acids. The V end lost 3 bases, the J end lost 7 bases, and 12 bases lay between the germline ends. Germline CDR1 DFQATT, CDR2 SNEGSKA (reference sequence). The chain's CDR3 is CSARDRRAGYTF. The CDR3 region has the DNA TGCAGTGCTAGGGACAGAAGAGCTGGCTACACCTTC.

The gene calls are TRBV7-8 and TRBJ2-3, with 9 nucleotides matching TRBD2. The CDR3 is 16 amino acids. The germline gives CDR1 SGHVS, CDR2 FQNEAQ. Trimming cost V 3 bases and J 2 bases; bases outside gene matches: 6. The CDR3 region has the DNA TGTGCCAGCAGCTTGGATAGCGGGGGAACCACAGATACGCAGTATTTT. Its protein is CASSLDSGGTTDTQYF. The full variable domain, in which reference TRBV7-8 and TRBJ2-3 provide the parts outside the CDR3, is GAGVSQSPRYKVAKRGQDVALRCDPISGHVSLFWYQQALGQGPEFLTYFQNEAQLDKSGLPSDRFFAERPEGSVSTLKIQRTQQEDSAVYLCASSLDSGGTTDTQYFGPGTRLTVL.

This clonotype was seen a few times. A read error is possible here, since a much larger clone lies one base away. V gene TRBV28 combines with J gene TRBJ1-4; TRBD1 matches at 8 bases. The length of the CDR3 is 14 residues. Germline CDR1 is MDHEN and CDR2 is SYDVKM. The CDR3 protein is CAGRRTGFREKLFF. CDR3 nucleotide sequence: TGTGCCGGCAGGAGGACAGGGTTTCGGGAAAAACTGTTTTTT. Combining the CDR3 with reference TRBV28 and TRBJ1-4 gives the whole variable domain DVKVTQSSRYLVKRTGEKVFLECVQDMDHENMFWYRQDPGLGLRLIYFSYDVKMKEKGDIPEGYSVSREKKERFSLILESASTNQTSMYLCAGRRTGFREKLFFGSGTQLSVL.

The gene calls are TRBV2 and TRBJ2-5; no clear D gene. Trimming removed 3 bases from V and 7 bases from J, with 21 bases in between. Germline CDR1 and CDR2: SNHLY and FYNNEI. This CDR3 region has 16 residues. CDR3 nucleotide sequence: TGTGCCAGCAGTGACGTCCCGGACCGGCAAAAGTGGACCCAGTACTTC. Residues: CASSDVPDRQKWTQYF.

The V gene is TRBV12-3 or TRBV12-4, the J gene TRBJ1-5; tentatively, D is TRBD1 (6 bases). The CDR3 totals 15 residues. Trimming took 10 bases from V and 2 from J, leaving 18 bases between them. CDR3 residues: CATLRPGGRNQPQHF. The CDR3 DNA is TGTGCCACTCTTAGACCCGGGGGCCGCAATCAGCCCCAGCATTTT.

This clonotype has only one observation. The CDR3 loop reads CASSLASSGGGYEQYF. In nucleotides, the CDR3 is TGTGCCAGCAGCTTAGCGTCCAGCGGGGGGGGATACGAGCAGTACTTC. The chain is built from TRBV11-1 and TRBJ2-7; 10 nucleotides line up with TRBD2. The CDR3 totals 16 residues. CDR1 SGHAT and CDR2 FQDESV come from the germline V gene (reference sequence). V dropped 0 bases and J dropped 4; count of bases not matched to a gene: 6.

The chain is built from TRBV19 and TRBJ1-2, with D unclear. Germline-derived CDR1 and CDR2 are LNHDA and SQIVND (reference sequence). The CDR3 has 14 amino acids. Trimming left V 7 bases short and J 2 bases short, with 14 bases between. CDR3 sequence: CASTPFPLNYGYTF. In DNA, the CDR3 is TGTGCCAGTACCCCTTTCCCTCTCAACTATGGCTACACCTTC.

This chain uses TRBV10-3 with TRBJ2-1; 9 nucleotides line up with TRBD2. The CDR3 spans 13 residues. Germline V gives CDR1 ENHRY, CDR2 SYGVKD. V lost 7 bases, J lost 7 bases, and 5 bases stayed unmatched. Written as DNA, the CDR3 is TGTGCCATCACTAGCGGGGTCAGGAATGAGCAGTTCTTC. It codes for CAITSGVRNEQFF.

The chain couples TRBV7-3 to TRBJ2-3; D is ambiguous. This CDR3 is built from 11 residues. Germline V CDR1 and CDR2: SGHTA, FQGTGA. V lost 2 bases and J 10 bases, leaving 7 bases between the germline ends. The CDR3 is CASSLGGAQYF. CDR3 sequence (DNA): TGTGCCAGCAGCTTAGGTGGGGCGCAGTATTTT.

This clonotype was observed a few times. V and J are TRBV19 and TRBJ1-6; 11 bases match TRBD1. Germline V gene data show CDR1 as LNHDA and CDR2 as SQIVND (reference sequence). The trim removed 5 bases at V and 9 bases at J, leaving 6 bases unmatched. The CDR3 spans 15 residues. The DNA for the CDR3 is TGTGCCAGTAGTCCCCTTGGGACAGGGGGTTCACCCCTCCACTTT. It codes for CASSPLGTGGSPLHF.

There are a few counts of this clonotype. The genes are TRBV24-1 and TRBJ2-1; D remains unclear. The germline V and J ends were trimmed by 3 bases and 2 bases, with 10 bases remaining between them. The CDR3 extends over 15 amino acids. Germline V gene data show CDR1 as KGHDR and CDR2 as SFDVKD. The CDR3 loop reads CATSDPSRAYNEQFF. CDR3 sequence (DNA): TGTGCCACCAGTGATCCTTCTCGGGCCTACAATGAGCAGTTCTTC.

Sample share makes this clonotype medium-sized. The chain has TRBV2 and TRBJ2-1; 11 bases fit TRBD2. The CDR3 spans 16 residues. The J segment lost 3 bases and the V segment lost 6 bases, leaving 7 bases of the junction unmatched. Germline CDR1 reads SNHLY; CDR2 reads FYNNEI. CDR3 DNA sequence: TGTGCCAGCAGGTATAGCGGGGGGGCGGTCTACAATGAGCAGTTCTTC. Encoded protein: CASRYSGGAVYNEQFF.

This chain uses TRBV14 with TRBJ2-7; no clear D. CDR1 SGHDN and CDR2 FVKESK come from the germline V gene. This CDR3 region has 13 residues. Trimming took off 1 base at V and 3 bases at J, with 7 bases between the two ends. DNA of the CDR3: TGTGCCAGCAGCCAAGTACCCCTCTACGAGCAGTACTTC. It specifies CASSQVPLYEQYF.

The chain couples TRBV15 to TRBJ1-4, with D unclear. CDR1 and CDR2 from the germline V gene are LNHNV and YYDKDF (reference sequence). The CDR3 runs 15 residues. V was pared by 0 bases and J by 6 bases, with 11 bases between. The CDR3 DNA sequence: TGTGCCACCAGCAGAGACGGCCTGAGGGATGAAAAACTGTTTTTT. Translation: CATSRDGLRDEKLFF.

The genes are TRBV10-3 and TRBJ2-5; a weak D match, TRBD1 (7 bases). The germline V gene encodes CDR1 ENHRY and CDR2 SYGVKD. This CDR3 spans 13 amino acids. Trimming pared 8 bases from V and 4 bases from J, leaving 14 bases between. The DNA for the CDR3 is TGTGCCATCGGCGGGACAGCCGGAGAGACCCAGTACTTC. Translating it yields CAIGGTAGETQYF.

This clonotype was seen ten or more times. The genes are TRBV9 and TRBJ1-4; possible D gene TRBD1, 5 bases. This CDR3 spans 15 amino acids. Per the germline V gene, CDR1 is SGDLS and CDR2 is YYNGEE. Trimming cost V 0 bases and J 0 bases, with 6 bases left between them. Here the CDR3 DNA reads TGTGCCAGCAGCGTAGGAGGGGCAACTAATGAAAAACTGTTTTTT. This codes for CASSVGGATNEKLFF.